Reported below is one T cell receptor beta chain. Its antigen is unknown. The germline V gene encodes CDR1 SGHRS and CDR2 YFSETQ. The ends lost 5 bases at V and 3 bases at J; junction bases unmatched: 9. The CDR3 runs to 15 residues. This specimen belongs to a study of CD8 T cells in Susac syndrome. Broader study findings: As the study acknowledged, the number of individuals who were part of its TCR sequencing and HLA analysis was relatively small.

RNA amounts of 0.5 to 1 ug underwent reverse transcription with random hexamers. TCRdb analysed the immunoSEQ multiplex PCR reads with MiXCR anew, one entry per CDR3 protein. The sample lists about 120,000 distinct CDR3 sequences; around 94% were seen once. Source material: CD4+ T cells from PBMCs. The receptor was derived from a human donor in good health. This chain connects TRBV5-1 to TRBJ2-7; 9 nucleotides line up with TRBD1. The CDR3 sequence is CASSLTGQGSYEQYF. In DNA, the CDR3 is TGCGCCAGCAGTTTAACGGGACAGGGCAGCTACGAGCAGTACTTC.